Each of the 8 T cell receptor beta chains below was sequenced from the same sample in a study of response to subunit inactivated influenza vaccine. TCRdb itself ran the RT-PCR reads through MiXCR, one entry per CDR3 protein. In the table there are roughly 540,000 distinct CDR3 sequences, roughly 25% of which are singletons. These data are also associated with another study on T cells expressing NK-cell markers. From that paper: With UMIs, 5'RACE template switching was used to make TCR beta cDNA.

The sample was CD4+ T cells sorted from PBMCs, taken 11 to 12 days after vaccination. The receptors originated from a man aged 45 to 65 who received an inactivated influenza vaccine.

This clonotype came up a few times. The chain combines TRBV4-1 with TRBJ2-1, with TRBD2 matching over 9 bases. This CDR3 is 18 amino acids long. The J segment lost 8 bases and the V segment lost 1 base, leaving 15 bases of the junction unmatched. From germline, CDR1 is MGHRA and CDR2 YSYEKL. The CDR3 sequence: CASSQGAPLAGQGDEQFF. The CDR3 nucleotides are TGCGCCAGCAGCCAAGGTGCCCCTCTAGCGGGGCAGGGGGATGAGCAGTTCTTC.

This clonotype was seen a few times. This sequence joins TRBV7-9 and TRBJ2-7; D not resolved. The V gene's germline CDR1 is SEHNR and CDR2 FQNEAQ (reference sequence). This CDR3 has 12 amino acids. The V end was cut by 5 bases, the J end by 3 bases, with 8 bases between. The CDR3 region is CASSHTGYEQYF. CDR3 nucleotides: TGTGCCAGCAGCCACACGGGCTACGAGCAGTACTTC.

This clonotype was counted between two and nine times. The V gene is TRBV20-1, the J gene TRBJ2-5; 9 bases agree with TRBD2. The CDR3 loop spans 14 amino acids. In germline, CDR1 is DFQATT, CDR2 SNEGSKA (reference sequence). J lost 2 bases, V lost 5 bases, and 6 bases had no gene match. The CDR3 sequence: CSAPAAGGQETQYF. The CDR3 coding sequence is TGCAGTGCTCCTGCTGCGGGGGGGCAAGAGACCCAGTACTTC.

This clonotype appeared a few times. The chain has TRBV7-2 and TRBJ2-7; D ambiguous. Trimming pared 2 bases from V and 0 bases from J, leaving 14 bases between. Germline V gene lookup returns CDR1 SGHTA and CDR2 FQGNSA. This CDR3 spans 16 amino acids. In DNA, the CDR3 is TGTGCCAGCAGCTTAAGAGGTCTGGACGACTCCTACGAGCAGTACTTC. Protein: CASSLRGLDDSYEQYF.

There are a few counts of this clonotype. This chain joins TRBV7-2 and TRBJ1-1, with a weak D call TRBD1 (5 bases). The CDR3 runs to 15 residues. Germline CDR1 and CDR2: SGHTA and FQGNSA. Trimming left V 4 bases short and J 1 base short, with 13 bases between. CDR3 nucleotide sequence: TGTGCCAGCAGCTCCGCAGGGTTTTCGAACACTGAAGCTTTCTTT. This encodes CASSSAGFSNTEAFF.

This rearrangement joins TRBV5-1 to TRBJ2-3; TRBD2 might be the D (6 bases). The CDR3 runs to 15 residues. Trimming took off 1 base at V and 4 bases at J, with 13 bases between the two ends. The germline V gene encodes CDR1 SGHRS and CDR2 YFSETQ. The DNA for the CDR3 is TGCGCCAGCAGCTTGTTGGCAGGAGGGGCAGATACGCAGTATTTT. Its translation: CASSLLAGGADTQYF.

This clonotype was detected a few times. This chain connects TRBV10-3 to TRBJ1-6; 7 bases fit TRBD1. V gave up 3 bases and J gave up 7 bases; unmatched junction bases: 0. CDR1 and CDR2 (germline): ENHRY, SYGVKD. CDR3 length equals 13 residues. DNA for the CDR3: TGTGCCATCAGTGAACAGGGGAATTCACCCCTCCACTTT. Protein sequence: CAISEQGNSPLHF.

This clonotype turned up a few times. The V gene is TRBV12-3 or TRBV12-4, the J gene TRBJ1-3, with unresolved D. CDR3 size: 16 residues. The V gene lost 2 bases and the J gene lost 0 bases, with 11 bases spanning the gap. The CDR3 region has the DNA TGTGCCAGCAGTTTAAGGCGAACCAACTCTGGAAACACCATATATTTT. It yields the protein CASSLRRTNSGNTIYF.